This is a list of T cell receptor beta chains from one sample in a study of cytomegalovirus exposure and HLA in healthy donors. This table comes from immunoSEQ multiplex PCR, and its TCRdb copy is limited to in-frame clones, with some not included. This table holds 70,000 to 95,000 clones, around four fifths found once. Sequencing input: PBMCs. These receptors all stem from a man aged 25-45 years in good health and CMV-seropositive. Both conserved end residues are part of each CDR3. Clone sizes are given selectively: once, few, many, or a class where the clone is expanded.

j_call: TRBJ2-1
clone_size: .
v_call: TRBV4-1
cdr3_aa: CASTPSGGIARYNEQFF

j_call: TRBJ1-6
clone_size: .
v_call: TRBV4-3
cdr3_aa: CAGSQDVVAYNSPLHF

j_call: TRBJ2-1
clone_size: .
v_call: TRBV5-6
cdr3_aa: CASSLSPSAAAYNEQFF

j_call: TRBJ2-7
clone_size: once
v_call: TRBV6-6
cdr3_aa: CASSLGQGAREQYF

j_call: TRBJ2-5
clone_size: .
v_call: TRBV5-1
cdr3_aa: CASSLAGGRLQETQYF

j_call: TRBJ2-7
clone_size: once
v_call: TRBV6-1
cdr3_aa: CASSEGGVYEQYF

j_call: TRBJ1-2
clone_size: once
v_call: TRBV7-2
cdr3_aa: CASEERENYGYTF

j_call: TRBJ2-5
clone_size: .
v_call: TRBV6-5
cdr3_aa: CASSADSLGETQYF

j_call: TRBJ2-5
clone_size: .
v_call: TRBV7-9
cdr3_aa: CASSFYAPEETQYF

j_call: TRBJ1-6
clone_size: .
v_call: TRBV13
cdr3_aa: CASSLRALGGALSPLHF

j_call: TRBJ2-3
clone_size: once
v_call: TRBV1
cdr3_aa: CTSSQDRSSEGSSTDTQYF

j_call: TRBJ2-7
clone_size: few
v_call: TRBV6-1
cdr3_aa: CASSLVGGEQYF

j_call: TRBJ1-1
clone_size: few
v_call: TRBV7-2
cdr3_aa: CASSLVTGTEAFF

j_call: TRBJ1-6
clone_size: .
v_call: TRBV27
cdr3_aa: CASSISRVSYNSPLHF

j_call: TRBJ1-3
clone_size: .
v_call: TRBV30
cdr3_aa: CAWSGGTGGFTGNTIYF

j_call: TRBJ2-7
clone_size: .
v_call: TRBV7-9
cdr3_aa: CASSVSTRTYEQYF

j_call: TRBJ1-2
clone_size: .
v_call: TRBV5-1
cdr3_aa: CASSLDPEGSNYGYTF

j_call: TRBJ2-5
clone_size: .
v_call: TRBV7-8
cdr3_aa: CASSARGLGFQETQYF

j_call: TRBJ2-1
clone_size: .
v_call: TRBV7-8
cdr3_aa: CASSSGVDSYNEQFF

j_call: TRBJ1-3
clone_size: .
v_call: TRBV4-3
cdr3_aa: CASSQGTLSSGNTIYF

j_call: TRBJ2-5
clone_size: .
v_call: TRBV4-2
cdr3_aa: CASSQEGLGGGDQETQYF

j_call: TRBJ2-3
clone_size: .
v_call: TRBV27
cdr3_aa: CASSLWSGDTQYF

j_call: TRBJ2-1
clone_size: .
v_call: TRBV7-3
cdr3_aa: CASSRTSVPGNEQFF

j_call: TRBJ2-6
clone_size: few
v_call: TRBV5-1
cdr3_aa: CASSMTGSGANVLTF

j_call: TRBJ2-1
clone_size: .
v_call: TRBV7-3
cdr3_aa: CASSLTGQERNNEQFF

j_call: TRBJ2-7
clone_size: .
v_call: TRBV5-1
cdr3_aa: CASSINRGSGYEQYF

j_call: TRBJ1-3
clone_size: .
v_call: TRBV5-1
cdr3_aa: CASSLTDGNTIYF

j_call: TRBJ2-1
clone_size: .
v_call: TRBV30
cdr3_aa: CAWSPGHEQFF

j_call: TRBJ2-7
clone_size: .
v_call: TRBV6-1
cdr3_aa: CASNWESSYEQYF

j_call: TRBJ1-1
clone_size: .
v_call: TRBV29-1
cdr3_aa: CSVERTGAGEAFF

j_call: TRBJ2-5
clone_size: .
v_call: TRBV7-9
cdr3_aa: CASSFLTSGQETQYF

j_call: TRBJ1-2
clone_size: .
v_call: TRBV7-8
cdr3_aa: CASSSGEICTF

j_call: TRBJ2-3
clone_size: .
v_call: TRBV6-5
cdr3_aa: CASIPDRGRADTQYF